This TCR beta chain was sequenced in a study of radiation and T cells in renal cell carcinoma (dated by TCRdb to the early 2020s). At the level of the whole study: A total of under 60 samples underwent TCR beta sequencing, made up of approximately 26 tumors and about 27 peripheral blood samples. Across all 50 or so samples, several million unique CDR3 nucleotide sequences, encoding 2,658,974 unique CDR3 amino acid sequences, were identified.

The time point label of this sample denotes: tumor resected at nephrectomy. The label giving this sample's treatment or condition can be read as: treatment-naive control, cytoreductive nephrectomy. The control tumors were taken from treatment-naive renal cell carcinoma patients who had cytoreductive nephrectomy with no earlier radiation. All patients had renal cell carcinoma with clear cell pathology. Control tumors used for TCR sequencing were obtained from a handful of females and some twelve males (median age approximately 60 years, range roughly 35 to 82) and were resected from the early 2010s to the mid-2010s. The tumors were dissociated mechanically, digested with collagenase/hyaluronidase at 37 degrees C, processed in gentleMACS C tubes, and kept in liquid nitrogen. The QIAamp DNA Blood Mini Kit (Qiagen) was used to prepare genomic DNA for TCR sequencing. Only samples passing all quality control checks were included in the analyses.

For CDR1 and CDR2, the germline V gene lists SGHTA and FQGNSA. The cysteine opens and the phenylalanine closes a CDR3 of 16 amino acids. Of all the DNA, just the CDR3 is kept, 48 bases in frame from base 1. Relative to germline, V is 5 bases shorter and J is 7 bases shorter, with 18 bases between their ends. This clone was seen only once. What antigen it recognizes has not been identified. No base quality information exists; no much larger clone differs at one position. Study-wide conclusions, independent of this receptor: Higher TCR clonality was observed in irradiated tumors than in controls, with an average of approximately 50% of the repertoire accounted for by the top 100 clonotypes, compared with around 40% in nephrectomy-only tumors. Compared with control tumors, irradiated tumors had a greater number of dominant CDR3 motifs, and those motifs took up a bigger portion of the repertoire. Effects of radiation dose or scheduling on the TCR repertoire could not be addressed with the single-armed trial design. Only small tumor regions of 0.95 to 1 g were available, so intratumoral heterogeneity was not captured.

TCR beta libraries were generated from genomic DNA with the immunoSEQ kit, following the manufacturer's recommendations. To prepare the libraries, a first multiplex PCR with proprietary primers was run, followed by a second PCR that added unique barcodes, and a bead cleanup was done after each round. A kit-provided positive control reaction and a negative control reaction were included in every sample batch. The final libraries underwent checking on an Agilent 4200 TapeStation D1000 ScreenTape, volumetric pooling, and quantification by qPCR. Sequencing was performed on an Illumina NextSeq500 with a MidOutput 150-cycle cartridge, and 156 Read1 and 15 Index1 cycles were run with kit custom primers. The pooled library was loaded at 1.0 pM, and approximately 19% PhiX control was spiked in. The study's own analysis went as follows. Vendor-processed data were analyzed in R, and a clonotype was defined as all T cells sharing the same CDR3 nucleotide sequence. For clone abundance analyses, frequencies were normalized to the 10,000 most abundant clones in each sample. Public T cell clones, which averaged fewer than five per sample, were excluded before analysis. Dominant motif analysis used ImmunoMap with the PAM10 matrix, gap penalty 30 and homology threshold 0.3; motifs with cumulative frequency at least 0.01 counted as dominant. Held by TCRdb, this immuneACCESS table contains in-frame sequences only and omits some clones. Under half of the omission traces to an unresolved V gene where checked; the cause of the rest is unknown. That table gives V, J and clone size, and the DNA gave D and trimming. A total of about 16,000 clones appear in this sample, approximately 65% of them only once. Together, the top ten hold approximately 15% of the sample.

This specimen was tumor tissue, taken from a patient whose treatment was nephrectomy without radiotherapy. The clonotype originates from a man aged 60 to 69 with renal cell carcinoma. The rearrangement combines TRBV7-2 with TRBJ1-6; tentative D gene TRBD1, with 5 bases matching. The DNA is as follows: TGTGCCAGCAGCCCCCATAGGGGCCCTAAAAATTCACCCCTCCACTTT. This sequence encodes CASSPHRGPKNSPLHF.